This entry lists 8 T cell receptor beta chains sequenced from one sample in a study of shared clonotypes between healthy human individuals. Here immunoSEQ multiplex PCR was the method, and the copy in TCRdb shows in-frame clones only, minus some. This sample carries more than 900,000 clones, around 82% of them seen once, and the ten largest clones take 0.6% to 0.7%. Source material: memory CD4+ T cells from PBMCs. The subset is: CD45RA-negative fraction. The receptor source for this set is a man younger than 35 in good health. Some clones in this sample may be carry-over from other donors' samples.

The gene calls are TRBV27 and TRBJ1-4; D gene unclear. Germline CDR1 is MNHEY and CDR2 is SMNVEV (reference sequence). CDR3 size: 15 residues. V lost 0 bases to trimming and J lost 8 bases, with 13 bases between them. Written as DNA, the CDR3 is TGTGCCAGCAGTTTATCCGCCCCATATAGGGAAAAACTGTTTTTT. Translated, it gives CASSLSAPYREKLFF.

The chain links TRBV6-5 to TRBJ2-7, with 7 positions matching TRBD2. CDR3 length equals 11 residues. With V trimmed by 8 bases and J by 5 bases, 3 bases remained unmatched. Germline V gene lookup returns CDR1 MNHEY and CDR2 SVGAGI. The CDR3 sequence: CASGRGDEQYF. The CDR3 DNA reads TGTGCCAGCGGGAGGGGCGACGAGCAGTACTTC.

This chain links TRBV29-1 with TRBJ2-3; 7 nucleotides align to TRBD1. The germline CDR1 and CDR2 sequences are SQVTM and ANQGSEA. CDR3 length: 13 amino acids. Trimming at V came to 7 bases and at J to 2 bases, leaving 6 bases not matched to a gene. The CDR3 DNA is TGCAGCGCCGAGGGGGCGAACACAGATACGCAGTATTTT. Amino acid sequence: CSAEGANTDTQYF.

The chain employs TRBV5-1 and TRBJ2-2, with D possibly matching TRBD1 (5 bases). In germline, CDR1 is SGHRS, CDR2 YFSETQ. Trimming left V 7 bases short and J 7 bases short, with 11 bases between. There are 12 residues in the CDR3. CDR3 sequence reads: CASYRLIGELFF. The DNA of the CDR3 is TGCGCCAGCTACAGGTTGATCGGGGAGCTGTTTTTT.

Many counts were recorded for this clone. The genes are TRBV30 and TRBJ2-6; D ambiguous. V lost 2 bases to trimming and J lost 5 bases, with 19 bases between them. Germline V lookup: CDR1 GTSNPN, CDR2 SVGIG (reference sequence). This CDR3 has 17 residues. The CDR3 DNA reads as TGTGCCTGGAGTACTGTCCGGACCTTTTCTAGGGCCAACGTCCTGACTTTC. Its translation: CAWSTVRTFSRANVLTF. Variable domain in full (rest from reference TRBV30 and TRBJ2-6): SQTIHQWPATLVQPVGSPLSLECTVEGTSNPNLYWYRQAAGRGLQLLFYSVGIGQISSEVPQNLSASRPQDRQFILSSKKLLLSDSGFYLCAWSTVRTFSRANVLTFGAGSRLTVL.

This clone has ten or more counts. DNA of the CDR3: TGTGCCAGCAGCTTAGTTACGGGGGCAGCTTTCTTT. Translating it yields CASSLVTGAAFF. The chain joins TRBV7-9 to TRBJ1-1; tentative D call: TRBD1 (6 bases). The CDR3 has 12 residues. V lost 1 base and J 10 bases, leaving 10 bases between the germline ends. The germline gives CDR1 SEHNR, CDR2 FQNEAQ (reference sequence).

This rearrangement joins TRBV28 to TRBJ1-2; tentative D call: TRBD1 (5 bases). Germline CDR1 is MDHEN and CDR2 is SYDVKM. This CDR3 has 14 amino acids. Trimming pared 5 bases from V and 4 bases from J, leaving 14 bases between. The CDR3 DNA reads TGTGCCAGCAGTCAGGGTAGGAAAGCCTATGGCTACACCTTC. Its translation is CASSQGRKAYGYTF.

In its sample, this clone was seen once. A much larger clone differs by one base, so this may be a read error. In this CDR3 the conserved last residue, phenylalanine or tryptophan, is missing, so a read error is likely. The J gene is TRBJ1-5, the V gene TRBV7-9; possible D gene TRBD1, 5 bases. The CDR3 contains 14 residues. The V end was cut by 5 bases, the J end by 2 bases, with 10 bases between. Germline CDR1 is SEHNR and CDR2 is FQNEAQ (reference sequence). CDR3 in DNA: TGTGCCAGCAGCCCTGGGGGTGGCAATCAGCCCCAGCATCTT. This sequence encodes CASSPGGGNQPQHL.